The entry below gives a single TCR beta chain sequence along with its context. The antigen remains undetermined. This CDR3 contains 16 residues. Germline V gene sequence: CDR1 LGHNA, CDR2 YNFKEQ. Trimming at V came to 1 base and at J to 5 bases, leaving 9 bases not matched to a gene. Donors showed nominal health when sampled, although they likely had unrecorded immune exposures. These data are taken from a study of cytomegalovirus exposure and HLA in healthy donors. The study, taken as a whole, reports: A few of the chains that were CMV-associated were confirmed in vitro to be specific for CMV antigens. Cytomegalovirus status was reportedly diagnosed by the classifier with high sensitivity and specificity.

PCR employed 60 Vbeta and 13 Jbeta primers. Authors' data handling: Later, an analysis found roughly 80 million unique TCR beta chains, and approximately 10 million of these were shared. Profiling relied on immunoSEQ multiplex PCR, and the TCRdb table lists in-frame clones only, not all of them. V, J and clone size derive from that table, while D and trimming were established from the DNA sequence. The sample lists approximately 120,000 clones, over 65% occurring once. The specimen sequenced was PBMCs. This TCR was sampled from a man younger than 35 in good health and CMV-seronegative. The chain combines TRBV4-2 with TRBJ2-7; TRBD1 matches at 9 bases. CDR3 region: CASSQGQGQGFNEQYF. Written as DNA, the CDR3 is TGTGCCAGCAGCCAAGGGCAAGGACAGGGGTTTAACGAGCAGTACTTC.